This T cell receptor beta chain was obtained from a study of blood T cells in healthy people across ages. Background on the study: About one barcoded beta molecule per two T cells came from capture by template switching.

Study-wide results and limits: Since the PBMCs were unsorted, naive and antigen-experienced cells could not be conclusively compared. Older age coincided with a roughly linear decline in TCR beta diversity per million T cells.

A second about 6 to 12 cycle PCR used barcoded and J-beta primers. Each cDNA was tagged by a template-switch adaptor containing 12 random nucleotides. Each CDR3 protein gets one entry after TCRdb re-called the 5' RACE reads with MiXCR. Seen here are about 1.1 million distinct CDR3 sequences, roughly two fifths observed once, and the top ten hold under 15%. Worth noting for this clonotype: Its antigen is unknown.

The CDR3 covers 15 residues. Germline V gene lookup returns CDR1 LGHNA and CDR2 YSLEER. The V end lost 2 bases, the J end lost 4 bases, and 12 bases lay between the germline ends. This clonotype was obtained from a man younger than 35 in good health. This chain joins TRBV4-3 and TRBJ2-1; perhaps TRBD2 as D (5 bases). Sample: blood. The CDR3 spells CASSQQRPLYNEQFF. The CDR3, as DNA: TGCGCCAGCAGCCAACAGCGGCCCCTGTACAATGAGCAGTTCTTC.